The clone carrying this T cell receptor (beta chain) was detected only once. Trimming at V came to 5 bases and at J to 2 bases, leaving 11 bases not matched to a gene. This CDR3 region has 17 residues. CDR1 is KGHSH and CDR2 is LQKENI in the germline V gene. This record belongs to a study of blood T cell repertoires in COVID-19. Researchers sorted participants into cohorts using their self-reported clinical history. Repertoires were generated with immunoSEQ multiplex PCR, while TCRdb's copy carries only in-frame clones and drops some. Of around 420,000 clones listed, roughly 88% are singletons. Sequenced: PBMCs or T cells enriched from blood (not recorded which). V and J are TRBV18 and TRBJ2-3; 9 bases agree with TRBD1. This clonotype was obtained from a woman aged 40 to 55 with acute COVID-19. CDR3 in amino acids: CASSKRTGELATDTQYF. CDR3 coding DNA: TGTGCCAGCTCAAAAAGGACAGGGGAGTTGGCCACAGATACGCAGTATTTT.